This is a list of T cell receptor beta chains from one sample in a study of post-analysis software for immune sequencing data. TCRdb used MiXCR to reprocess the PCR reads, holding one entry per CDR3 protein. Of around 710,000 distinct CDR3 sequences in the sample, more than 45% were seen once. Sequenced material: blood. The receptor set was obtained from a girl aged 5-17 years with multiple sclerosis. CDR3s include the opening cysteine and the closing phenylalanine or tryptophan. A D gene is named only where the DNA matches it firmly. Size is stated for part of the rows, as once, few or many counts, or as a class when the clone is expanded.

clone_size d_call j_call v_call cdr3_aa cdr3_nt
NA TRBD2 TRBJ2-1 TRBV20-1 CSARLAGGRNAEQFF TGCAGTGCTAGATTAGCGGGAGGGCGGAATGCTGAGCAGTTCTTC
few TRBD1 TRBJ2-1 TRBV6-4 CASSDGQANEQFF TGTGCCAGCAGTGACGGACAGGCCAATGAGCAGTTCTTC
NA TRBD2 TRBJ2-3 TRBV10-3 CAISESGLETDTQYF TGTGCCATCAGTGAGTCCGGACTAGAAACAGATACGCAGTATTTT
NA TRBD2 TRBJ2-7 TRBV6-5 CASMSPAGYEQYF TGTGCCAGCATGTCCCCAGCGGGATACGAGCAGTACTTC
NA NA TRBJ2-4 TRBV29-1 CSVEDPRPAKNIQYF TGCAGCGTTGAGGATCCGAGGCCGGCCAAAAACATTCAGTACTTC
few TRBD2 TRBJ2-3 TRBV24-1 CATSDPGLAGEDTQYF TGTGCCACCAGTGACCCGGGACTAGCGGGAGAAGATACGCAGTATTTT
NA TRBD1 TRBJ2-1 TRBV10-3 CAISEGTGSYNEQFF TGTGCCATCAGTGAAGGGACAGGGTCTTACAATGAGCAGTTCTTC
few NA TRBJ2-6 TRBV27 CASSPQGGPGANVLTF TGTGCCAGCAGTCCCCAGGGGGGGCCTGGGGCCAACGTCCTGACTTTC
few NA TRBJ2-1 TRBV12-3/TRBV12-4 CASSFGVASLGNEQFF TGTGCCAGCAGTTTTGGGGTCGCCTCTTTGGGCAATGAGCAGTTCTTC
NA NA TRBJ2-1 TRBV10-2 CASRGSRTHNEQFF TGCGCCAGCAGAGGATCCCGGACCCACAATGAGCAGTTCTTC
NA TRBD1 TRBJ2-7 TRBV10-3 CAISEGDRSQRSYEQYF TGTGCCATCAGTGAGGGGGACAGGAGCCAAAGATCCTACGAGCAGTACTTC
NA NA TRBJ2-7 TRBV28 CASSPPGWSYEQYF TGTGCCAGCAGCCCTCCGGGTTGGTCCTACGAGCAGTACTTC
NA NA TRBJ2-5 TRBV12-3/TRBV12-4 CASTYGSGETQYF TGTGCCAGCACATACGGGAGTGGCGAGACCCAGTACTTC
NA NA TRBJ2-5 TRBV29-1 CSARSRGREQYF TGCAGCGCCCGGAGCAGGGGACGGGAGCAGTACTTC
NA NA TRBJ2-4 TRBV6-2/TRBV6-3 CAGSFDARLAKNIQYF TGTGCCGGCAGTTTTGACGCTCGACTAGCCAAAAACATTCAGTACTTC
NA TRBD2 TRBJ2-3 TRBV6-4 CASGPGTSDTDTQYF TGTGCCAGCGGTCCCGGGACTAGCGACACAGATACGCAGTATTTT
few NA TRBJ2-1 TRBV5-5 CASSLPGVGEQFF TGTGCCAGCAGCTTGCCGGGGGTCGGTGAGCAGTTCTTC
few NA TRBJ2-7 TRBV12-3/TRBV12-4 CASSPDRQSYEQYF TGTGCCAGCAGCCCCGACAGGCAATCCTACGAGCAGTACTTC
NA NA TRBJ2-7 TRBV28 CASRSAGLPYEQYF TGTGCCAGCAGGTCGGCAGGGTTACCCTACGAGCAGTACTTC
NA TRBD2 TRBJ2-3 TRBV7-9 CASSARLAGGRTDTQYF TGTGCCAGCAGCGCCCGACTAGCGGGAGGGCGCACAGATACGCAGTATTTT
few NA TRBJ2-5 TRBV6-5 CASSYRWDLETQYF TGTGCCAGCAGTTACCGCTGGGATCTAGAGACCCAGTACTTC
few TRBD2 TRBJ2-7 TRBV12-3/TRBV12-4 CASSLGGRQYF TGTGCCAGCAGTCTGGGCGGGAGGCAGTACTTC
NA TRBD1 TRBJ1-1 TRBV7-2 CASSRRGQGIGDTEAFF TGTGCCAGCAGCCGGCGGGGACAGGGTATCGGGGACACTGAAGCTTTCTTT
NA NA TRBJ1-4 TRBV7-9 CASSLSQGLFANEKLFF TGTGCCAGCAGCTTATCCCAGGGTCTCTTTGCTAATGAAAAACTGTTTTTT
NA NA TRBJ2-1 TRBV20-1 CSARDQVGPYNEQIF TGCAGTGCTAGAGACCAGGTGGGCCCCTACAATGAGCAGATCTTC
few NA TRBJ2-1 TRBV24-1 CATRPRGGNEQFF TGTGCCACCAGGCCCAGGGGGGGCAATGAGCAGTTCTTC
few NA TRBJ2-7 TRBV20-1 CSARVSPPGQPYEQYF TGCAGTGCTAGAGTTTCCCCCCCCGGACAGCCCTACGAGCAGTACTTC
few NA TRBJ2-1 TRBV20-1 CSARAGSTYNEQFF TGCAGTGCTAGAGCTGGTAGCACCTACAATGAGCAGTTCTTC
NA NA TRBJ1-5 TRBV9 CASSDQADLEYSNQPQHF TGTGCCAGCAGCGACCAGGCTGACCTTGAATATAGCAATCAGCCCCAGCATTTT
NA TRBD1 TRBJ1-4 TRBV9 CASSVVPGGELFF TGTGCCAGCAGCGTAGTTCCAGGGGGCGAACTGTTTTTT
NA NA TRBJ2-7 TRBV7-3 CASSLTRDDEQYF TGTGCCAGCAGCTTAACCAGGGACGACGAGCAGTACTTC
few NA TRBJ2-7 TRBV5-1 CASSHGTYEQYF TGCGCCAGCAGCCATGGGACCTACGAGCAGTACTTC
once NA TRBJ1-2 TRBV28 CASSSRAWYGYTF TGTGCCAGCAGTTCTCGTGCTTGGTATGGCTACACCTTC
few TRBD1 TRBJ1-2 TRBV6-5 CASRSTGDWYGYTF TGTGCCAGCAGAAGTACAGGGGATTGGTATGGCTACACCTTC
few NA TRBJ1-2 TRBV4-2 CASSPGSLYGYTF TGTGCCAGCAGCCCAGGCAGCCTCTATGGCTACACCTTC
NA NA TRBJ1-1 TRBV7-6 CASSLAGAPNTEAFF TGTGCCAGCAGCTTAGCGGGGGCACCGAACACTGAAGCTTTCTTT
NA NA TRBJ2-7 TRBV7-2 CASAVSRPGEQYF TGTGCCAGCGCAGTCTCGAGGCCGGGGGAGCAGTACTTC
NA NA TRBJ1-5 TRBV12-3/TRBV12-4 CASSFDSNQPQHF TGTGCCAGCAGTTTTGATAGCAATCAGCCCCAGCATTTT
many TRBD1 TRBJ2-1 TRBV20-1 CSATGVSSSYNEQFF TGCAGTGCCACAGGGGTTTCAAGCTCCTACAATGAGCAGTTCTTC
NA NA TRBJ2-1 TRBV15 CATSSLQLVVQFF TGTGCCACCAGCAGCCTACAGTTGGTAGTGCAGTTCTTC
few NA TRBJ2-1 TRBV24-1 CATGQQGEHDNNEQFF TGTGCCACCGGCCAACAGGGAGAACATGACAACAATGAGCAGTTCTTC
NA TRBD1 TRBJ2-7 TRBV20-1 CSAQGWDRGFYEQYF TGCAGTGCTCAGGGCTGGGACAGGGGATTCTACGAGCAGTACTTC
NA NA TRBJ2-1 TRBV29-1 CSAKGAASYNEQFF TGCAGCGCCAAGGGAGCTGCCTCCTACAATGAGCAGTTCTTC